This T cell receptor beta chain was found in a study of blood T cell repertoires in COVID-19. The CDR3 covers 15 residues. CDR1 and CDR2 (germline): SNHLY, FYNNEI. Trimming removed 7 bases at V and 2 bases at J, with 15 bases between. In the authors' workflow: Nucleated cell number was recorded as an estimate derived from reference gene primer amplification. Clones were sequenced by immunoSEQ multiplex PCR, and TCRdb holds only the in-frame ones, with some missing. Clone size and V and J calls were adopted from that table, with D and trimming inferred from the DNA. This table holds around 99,000 clones, more than 65% found once.

The sequence was collected from a woman aged 80 or older with active or convalescent COVID-19. The sequencing input was peripheral blood. The rearrangement uses TRBV2 and TRBJ2-1, with a tentative D call TRBD1 (6 bases). The CDR3 DNA follows: TGTGCCAGCAAAGCCTGGCAGGGGACCTACAATGAGCAGTTCTTC. Protein sequence: CASKAWQGTYNEQFF.